This entry lists 30 T cell receptor beta chains sequenced from one sample in a study of control samples from healthy donors and cancer patients. Assay: immunoSEQ multiplex PCR; the TCRdb copy retains only in-frame clones and omits some. The table records around 140,000 clones, 92% of them present only once. Sequenced: blood. These receptor sequences come from a man between 18 and 35 years old in good health.

V usage is TRBV29-1 and J usage is TRBJ2-7; D call uncertain. Germline CDR1 is SQVTM and CDR2 is ANQGSEA. Trimming took off 6 bases at V and 5 bases at J, with 14 bases between the two ends. This CDR3 region has 12 residues. The CDR3 DNA is TGCAGCGTGGGTGCGGACCCTAACGAGCAGTACTTC. Residues: CSVGADPNEQYF.

The V gene is TRBV6-5, the J gene TRBJ2-5, with 8 bases that match TRBD2. The V gene end was trimmed by 7 bases and the J gene end by 6 bases; junction bases not matched to a gene: 7. Germline V gene data show CDR1 as MNHEY and CDR2 as SVGAGI. The CDR3 length is 13 residues. The CDR3 DNA reads TGTGCCAGCACCCGGGAGGGGGTAAAGACCCAGTACTTC. Residues: CASTREGVKTQYF.

The J gene is TRBJ1-2, the V gene TRBV9, with a possible D match to TRBD1 (5 bases). The CDR3 is made up of 15 amino acids. The ends were cut back, 3 bases at V and 5 bases at J, with 17 bases in the middle. CDR1 SGDLS and CDR2 YYNGEE come from the germline V gene. Written as DNA, the CDR3 is TGTGCCAGCAGCGCGACAGCAGCGTCTTGGTATGGCTACACCTTC. It encodes CASSATAASWYGYTF.

J is TRBJ2-7 and V is TRBV7-9; D is uncertain. Germline CDR1 reads SEHNR; CDR2 reads FQNEAQ (reference sequence). Trimming cost V 4 bases and J 5 bases, with 9 bases left between them. This CDR3 spans 12 amino acids. The CDR3 is CASSSLSHEQYF. The CDR3 DNA follows: TGTGCCAGCAGCTCTCTCTCGCACGAGCAGTACTTC.

V and J are TRBV29-1 and TRBJ2-3; D not resolved. CDR3 length: 14 residues. The germline V and J ends were trimmed by 4 bases and 1 base, with 12 bases remaining between them. Per the germline V gene, CDR1 is SQVTM and CDR2 is ANQGSEA. This CDR3 is CSVGLRRGTDTQYF. The CDR3 bases are TGCAGCGTTGGATTGAGGCGAGGCACAGATACGCAGTATTTT.

The J gene is TRBJ2-7, the V gene TRBV18; 8 nucleotides match TRBD1. Germline CDR1 KGHSH, CDR2 LQKENI. With V trimmed by 5 bases and J by 5 bases, 2 bases remained unmatched. This CDR3 is 12 amino acids long. In DNA, the CDR3 is TGTGCCAGCTCAGCAGGGGGCGACGAGCAGTACTTC. Its translation is CASSAGGDEQYF.

The rearrangement joins TRBV21-1 to TRBJ2-2; no check of the table's D call, TRBD1, against the DNA was made. TRBV21-1 is flagged as a pseudogene. CDR3 size: 16 residues. The CDR3 DNA reads as TGTGCCAGCAGCAAAGCGGGTTTAGGGGGTGACGGGGAGCTGTTTTTT. It codes for CASSKAGLGGDGELFF.

V gene TRBV11-2 combines with J gene TRBJ2-3; the match to TRBD2 covers 8 bases. Germline CDR1 reads SGHAT; CDR2 reads FQNNGV. CDR3 size: 17 residues. The V segment lost 3 bases and the J segment 2 bases; nucleotides outside the gene matches: 10. The chain's CDR3 is CASSFGGAGDHTDTQYF. For the CDR3, the DNA is TGTGCCAGCAGCTTTGGGGGAGCGGGGGACCACACAGATACGCAGTATTTT.

This chain joins TRBV24-1 and TRBJ2-2; D unclear. CDR1 KGHDR and CDR2 SFDVKD come from the germline V gene. V lost 10 bases to trimming and J lost 4 bases, with 12 bases between them. There are 13 residues in the CDR3. In DNA form, the CDR3 reads TGTGCCACAGCTAGTAAGTTCACCGGGGAGCTGTTTTTT. Translation gives CATASKFTGELFF.

The chain couples TRBV5-1 to TRBJ2-7; perhaps TRBD1 as D (5 bases). Deletions cut 0 bases from V and 4 bases from J, with 17 bases between. This CDR3 has 16 residues. The germline V gene encodes CDR1 SGHRS and CDR2 YFSETQ. The CDR3 bases are TGCGCCAGCAGCTTGGCCGGAAGTGGGGCCTCGTACGAGCAGTACTTC. Its translation is CASSLAGSGASYEQYF.

The chain couples TRBV5-1 to TRBJ2-3, with 8 positions matching TRBD2. Germline CDR1 is SGHRS and CDR2 is YFSETQ. V dropped 3 bases and J dropped 3; count of bases not matched to a gene: 9. The CDR3 loop spans 16 amino acids. The CDR3 nucleotides are TGCGCCAGCAGCTACGCGGGACTAGAATTTACAGATACGCAGTATTTT. Amino acid sequence: CASSYAGLEFTDTQYF. Using reference TRBV5-1 and TRBJ2-3 for the parts outside the CDR3, the full variable domain is KAGVTQTPRYLIKTRGQQVTLSCSPISGHRSVSWYQQTPGQGLQFLFEYFSETQRNKGNFPGRFSGRQFSNSRSEMNVSTLELGDSALYLCASSYAGLEFTDTQYFGPGTRLTVL.

The CDR3, as DNA: TGTGCCAGCAGCTTGGGCGGGACATCCTACGAGCAGTACTTC. It encodes CASSLGGTSYEQYF. V usage is TRBV5-5 and J usage is TRBJ2-7; D tentatively reads TRBD1 or TRBD2 (6 bases each). This CDR3 comprises 14 residues. V shed 0 bases and J shed 1 base, with 8 bases lying between them. The germline CDR1 and CDR2 sequences are SGHKS and YYEKEE (reference sequence). The variable domain in full, completed from reference TRBV5-5 and TRBJ2-7, reads DAGVTQSPTHLIKTRGQQVTLRCSPISGHKSVSWYQQVLGQGPQFIFQYYEKEERGRGNFPDRFSARQFPNYSSELNVNALLLGDSALYLCASSLGGTSYEQYFGPGTRLTVT.

The rearrangement uses TRBV7-9 and TRBJ2-5; 7 bases are a match to TRBD2. CDR1 is SEHNR and CDR2 is FQNEAQ in the germline V gene (reference sequence). The trim removed 5 bases at V and 8 bases at J, leaving 11 bases unmatched. The CDR3 consists of 14 residues. CDR3 residues: CASSQTSFVETQYF. The DNA of the CDR3 is TGTGCCAGCAGCCAGACTAGCTTCGTGGAAACCCAGTACTTC.

The chain is built from TRBV21-1 and TRBJ1-3. TRBV21-1 is a listed pseudogene. This CDR3 is built from 17 residues. DNA for the CDR3: TGTGCCAGCAGCTCTCCTAAAGGTTTGGGGAGAGGAAACACCATATATTTT. It translates to CASSSPKGLGRGNTIYF.

The chain employs TRBV2 and TRBJ1-5, with TRBD1 matching over 8 bases. Germline CDR1 and CDR2: SNHLY and FYNNEI. The CDR3 is 14 amino acids. V lost 6 bases, J lost 4 bases, and 5 bases stayed unmatched. This CDR3 is CASSPWTGNQPQHF. In DNA, the CDR3 is TGTGCCAGCAGCCCCTGGACAGGGAATCAGCCCCAGCATTTT.

This clone was recorded only once. CDR3: CASSLSRGASSGNTIYF. Written as DNA, the CDR3 is TGCGCCAGCAGCCTAAGCCGGGGCGCCAGCTCTGGAAACACCATATATTTT. This chain links TRBV4-1 with TRBJ1-3; TRBD1 is a possible D gene (5 bases). CDR3 size: 17 residues. Trimming cost V 4 bases and J 0 bases, with 16 bases left between them. Germline V gene lookup returns CDR1 MGHRA and CDR2 YSYEKL.

The chain employs TRBV10-3 and TRBJ1-2, with D perhaps matching TRBD1 (6 bases). Germline CDR1 is ENHRY and CDR2 is SYGVKD. V lost 0 bases and J 5 bases, leaving 16 bases between the germline ends. This CDR3 contains 16 residues. The CDR3, as DNA: TGTGCCATCAGTGAGTCCTGGGGGCGGGCTTCTTATGGCTACACCTTC. As protein: CAISESWGRASYGYTF.

Only one count was recorded for this clone. This CDR3 is CASSELETQYF. The CDR3 DNA follows: TGTGCCAGCAGTGAATTAGAGACCCAGTACTTC. The V call is TRBV2, the J call TRBJ2-5; unclear D gene. Germline assignment: CDR1 SNHLY and CDR2 FYNNEI. V was shortened by 2 bases and J by 4 bases, with 2 bases between the two germline ends. There are 11 residues in the CDR3.

V usage is TRBV15 and J usage is TRBJ1-1, with D possibly matching TRBD1 (6 bases). From germline, CDR1 is LNHNV and CDR2 YYDKDF (reference sequence). The V gene lost 4 bases and the J gene lost 0 bases, with 18 bases spanning the gap. This CDR3 region has 17 residues. This CDR3 reads CATSIAGTLNMNTEAFF. The CDR3 DNA follows: TGTGCCACCAGCATCGCCGGGACACTGAACATGAACACTGAAGCTTTCTTT.

The gene calls are TRBV5-4 and TRBJ1-2; 8 bases agree with TRBD1. CDR3 length: 14 residues. CDR1 and CDR2 from the germline V gene are SGHNT and YYREEE (reference sequence). The V and J ends lost 2 bases and 3 bases, in that order; junction bases with no gene match: 3. The CDR3 bases are TGTGCCAGCAGCTTCGACAGGGGATACTATGGCTACACCTTC. The encoded protein is CASSFDRGYYGYTF.

J is TRBJ2-7 and V is TRBV6-6; TRBD2 matches at 10 bases. The V gene end was trimmed by 6 bases and the J gene end by 7 bases; junction bases not matched to a gene: 9. Germline CDR1 reads MNHNY; CDR2 reads SVGAGI (reference sequence). The CDR3 consists of 14 residues. The CDR3 nucleotides read TGTGCCAGCAGAAAAGCGGGAGGGCTGGGGGAGCAGTACTTC. Its protein is CASRKAGGLGEQYF.

The V and J genes are TRBV2 and TRBJ1-4; 7 bases map to TRBD1. The CDR3 is 14 amino acids. Germline V gives CDR1 SNHLY, CDR2 FYNNEI. The V gene end was trimmed by 6 bases and the J gene end by 8 bases; junction bases not matched to a gene: 9. In DNA form, the CDR3 reads TGTGCCAGCAGCTCAAGACAGGGACTGGAAAAACTGTTTTTT. This encodes CASSSRQGLEKLFF.

The V call is TRBV19, the J call TRBJ2-2, with 12 bases matching TRBD2. Germline V gene data show CDR1 as LNHDA and CDR2 as SQIVND (reference sequence). V lost 4 bases and J lost 4; bases outside the gene matches: 4. The CDR3 sequence is 16 residues long. The CDR3 here is CASSNGLAGFTGELFF. CDR3 sequence (DNA): TGTGCCAGTAGTAACGGACTAGCGGGGTTCACCGGGGAGCTGTTTTTT.

The CDR3, as DNA: TGCGCCAGCAGCTTGGCACTAGCCAGGGAGACCCAGTACTTC. It translates to CASSLALARETQYF. The chain recombines TRBV5-1 with TRBJ2-5; a weak D match, TRBD2 (6 bases). V dropped 0 bases and J dropped 5 bases, with 11 bases sitting between them. Germline assignment: CDR1 SGHRS and CDR2 YFSETQ. The CDR3 extends over 14 amino acids.

The chain links TRBV2 to TRBJ2-1; D is uncertain. The CDR3 is 12 amino acids. Per the germline V gene, CDR1 is SNHLY and CDR2 is FYNNEI. Trimming cost V 4 bases and J 7 bases, with 8 bases left between them. CDR3 sequence reads: CASSVRTNEQFF. The CDR3, as DNA: TGTGCCAGCAGTGTGCGTACGAATGAGCAGTTCTTC.

The chain employs TRBV4-2 and TRBJ1-1; TRBD1 might be the D (5 bases). The CDR3 has 17 amino acids. Looked up from germline, CDR1 is LGHNA and CDR2 is YNFKEQ. The V end lost 0 bases, the J end lost 4 bases, and 18 bases lay between the germline ends. CDR3 in amino acids: CASSQEAVGGRGTEAFF. CDR3 sequence (DNA): TGTGCCAGCAGCCAAGAGGCGGTGGGAGGGAGGGGCACTGAAGCTTTCTTT.

About this clone itself: The sample contains more than one DNA sequence encoding this CDR3. The chain uses TRBV11-1 and TRBJ1-1; no firm D call. Trimming cost V 3 bases and J 7 bases, with 12 bases left between them. Germline V lookup: CDR1 SGHAT, CDR2 FQDESV (reference sequence). CDR3 length: 13 residues. The CDR3: CASSLRDGLEAFF. The CDR3 DNA reads as TGTGCCAGCAGCTTGAGGGATGGTCTTGAAGCTTTCTTT. Variable domain in full (rest from reference TRBV11-1 and TRBJ1-1): EAEVAQSPRYKITEKSQAVAFWCDPISGHATLYWYRQILGQGPELLVQFQDESVVDDSQLPKDRFSAERLKGVDSTLKIQPAELGDSAMYLCASSLRDGLEAFFGQGTRLTVV.

The V gene is TRBV5-1, the J gene TRBJ2-7, with 9 bases identical to TRBD1. The J segment lost 5 bases and the V segment lost 4 bases, leaving 4 bases of the junction unmatched. Germline CDR1 reads SGHRS; CDR2 reads YFSETQ. This CDR3 spans 13 amino acids. This CDR3 is CASSIGTGNEQYF. The CDR3 bases are TGCGCCAGCAGCATCGGGACAGGGAACGAGCAGTACTTC. Together with reference TRBV5-1 and TRBJ2-7, the CDR3 gives the full variable domain: KAGVTQTPRYLIKTRGQQVTLSCSPISGHRSVSWYQQTPGQGLQFLFEYFSETQRNKGNFPGRFSGRQFSNSRSEMNVSTLELGDSALYLCASSIGTGNEQYFGPGTRLTVT.

J is TRBJ2-3 and V is TRBV7-6; 10 bases map to TRBD1. V was pared by 5 bases and J by 6 bases, with 8 bases of the junction left unmatched. The germline V gene encodes CDR1 SGHVS and CDR2 FNYEAQ. CDR3 size: 15 residues. The DNA for the CDR3 is TGTGCCAGCAGCCCCCAGACAGGGGGCGCCGATACGCAGTATTTT. It encodes CASSPQTGGADTQYF. Complete variable domain (other parts from reference TRBV7-6 and TRBJ2-3): GAGVSQSPRYKVTKRGQDVALRCDPISGHVSLYWYRQALGQGPEFLTYFNYEAQQDKSGLPNDRFSAERPEGSISTLTIQRTEQRDSAMYRCASSPQTGGADTQYFGPGTRLTVL.

The chain recombines TRBV4-1 with TRBJ2-7, with 7 nucleotides matching TRBD1. V lost 4 bases and J lost 2; bases outside the gene matches: 2. The CDR3 totals 13 residues. The germline V gene has CDR1 MGHRA and CDR2 YSYEKL. CDR3 amino acids: CASSRTGAYEQYF. In nucleotides, the CDR3 is TGCGCCAGCAGCCGAACAGGGGCCTACGAGCAGTACTTC.